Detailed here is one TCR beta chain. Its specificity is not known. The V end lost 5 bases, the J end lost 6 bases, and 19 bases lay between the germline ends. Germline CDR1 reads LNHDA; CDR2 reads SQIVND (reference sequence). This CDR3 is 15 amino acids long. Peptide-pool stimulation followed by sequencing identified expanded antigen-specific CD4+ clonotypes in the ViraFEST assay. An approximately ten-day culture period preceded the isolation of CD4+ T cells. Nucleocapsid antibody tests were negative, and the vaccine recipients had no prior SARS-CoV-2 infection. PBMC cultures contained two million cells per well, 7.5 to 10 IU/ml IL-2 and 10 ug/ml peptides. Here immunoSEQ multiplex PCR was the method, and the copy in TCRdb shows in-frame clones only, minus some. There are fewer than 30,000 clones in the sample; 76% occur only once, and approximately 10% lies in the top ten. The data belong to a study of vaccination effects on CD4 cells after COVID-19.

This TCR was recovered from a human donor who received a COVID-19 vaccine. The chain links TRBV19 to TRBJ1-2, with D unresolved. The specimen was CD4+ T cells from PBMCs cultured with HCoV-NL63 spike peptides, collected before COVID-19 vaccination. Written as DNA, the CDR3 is TGTGCCAGTAGTTTCCAAACGGACTCCCCCAATGGCTACACCTTC. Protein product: CASSFQTDSPNGYTF. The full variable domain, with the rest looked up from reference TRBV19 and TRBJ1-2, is DGGITQSPKYLFRKEGQNVTLSCEQNLNHDAMYWYRQDPGQGLRLIYYSQIVNDFQKGDIAEGYSVSREKKESFPLTVTSAQKNPTAFYLCASSFQTDSPNGYTFGSGTRLTVV.